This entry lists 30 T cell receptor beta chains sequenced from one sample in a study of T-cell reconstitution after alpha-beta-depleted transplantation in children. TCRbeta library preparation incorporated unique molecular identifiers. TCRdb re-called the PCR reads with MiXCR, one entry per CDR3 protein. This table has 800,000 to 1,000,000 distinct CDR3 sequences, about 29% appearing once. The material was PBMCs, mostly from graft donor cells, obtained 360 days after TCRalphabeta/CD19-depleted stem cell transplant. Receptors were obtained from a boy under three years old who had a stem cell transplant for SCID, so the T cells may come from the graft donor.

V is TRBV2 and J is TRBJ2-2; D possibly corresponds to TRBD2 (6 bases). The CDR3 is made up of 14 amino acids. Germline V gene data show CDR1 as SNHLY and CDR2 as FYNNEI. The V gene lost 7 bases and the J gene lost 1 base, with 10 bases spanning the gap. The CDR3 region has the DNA TGTGCCAGCACGCGCGGGGTGAACACCGGGGAGCTGTTTTTT. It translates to CASTRGVNTGELFF.

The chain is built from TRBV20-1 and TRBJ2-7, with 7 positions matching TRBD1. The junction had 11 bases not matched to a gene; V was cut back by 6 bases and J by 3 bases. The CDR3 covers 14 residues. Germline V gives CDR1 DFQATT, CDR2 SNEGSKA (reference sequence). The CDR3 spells CSAWPRTGGYEQYF. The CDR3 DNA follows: TGCAGTGCCTGGCCCCGGACAGGAGGCTACGAGCAGTACTTC.

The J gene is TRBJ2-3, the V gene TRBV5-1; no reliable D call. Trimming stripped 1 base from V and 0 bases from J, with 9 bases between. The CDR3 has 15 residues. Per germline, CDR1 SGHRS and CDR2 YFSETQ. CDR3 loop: CASSLQESSTDTQYF. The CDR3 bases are TGCGCCAGCAGCTTGCAGGAATCTAGCACAGATACGCAGTATTTT. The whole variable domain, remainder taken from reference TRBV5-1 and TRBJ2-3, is KAGVTQTPRYLIKTRGQQVTLSCSPISGHRSVSWYQQTPGQGLQFLFEYFSETQRNKGNFPGRFSGRQFSNSRSEMNVSTLELGDSALYLCASSLQESSTDTQYFGPGTRLTVL.

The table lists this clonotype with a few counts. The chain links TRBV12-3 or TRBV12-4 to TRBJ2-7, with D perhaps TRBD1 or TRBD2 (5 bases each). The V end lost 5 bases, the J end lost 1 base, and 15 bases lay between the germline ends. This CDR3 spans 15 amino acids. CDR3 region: CASSVTGTDSYEQYF. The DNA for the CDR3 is TGTGCCAGCAGTGTAACCGGGACCGATTCCTACGAGCAGTACTTC.

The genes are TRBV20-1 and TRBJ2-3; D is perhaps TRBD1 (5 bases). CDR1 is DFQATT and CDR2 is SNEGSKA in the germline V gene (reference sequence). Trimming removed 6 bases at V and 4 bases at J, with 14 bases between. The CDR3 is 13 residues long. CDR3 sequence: CSAPGRAADTQYF. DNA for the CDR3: TGCAGTGCCCCCGGCAGGGCTGCAGATACGCAGTATTTT.

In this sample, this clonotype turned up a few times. This CDR3 reads CASSLTDSPNLYEQYF. In DNA form, the CDR3 reads TGTGCCAGCAGTTTAACGGACAGCCCGAACCTTTACGAGCAGTACTTC. The chain links TRBV12-3 or TRBV12-4 to TRBJ2-7; D possibly corresponds to TRBD1 (6 bases). Trimming took 2 bases from V and 4 from J, leaving 18 bases between them. This CDR3 contains 16 residues.

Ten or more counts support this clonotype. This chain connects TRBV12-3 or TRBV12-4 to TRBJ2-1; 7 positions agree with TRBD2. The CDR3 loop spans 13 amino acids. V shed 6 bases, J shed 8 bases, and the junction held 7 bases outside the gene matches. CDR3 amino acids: CASRRGVVDEQFF. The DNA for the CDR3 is TGTGCCAGCAGACGGGGGGTAGTAGATGAGCAGTTCTTC.

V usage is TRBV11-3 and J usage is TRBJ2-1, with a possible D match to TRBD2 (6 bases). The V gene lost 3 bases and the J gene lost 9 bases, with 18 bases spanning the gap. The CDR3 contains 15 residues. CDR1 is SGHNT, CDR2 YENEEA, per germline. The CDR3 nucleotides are TGTGCCAGCAGCTTCGGTCCGGGGGACGGGGGTGAGCAGTTCTTC. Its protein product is CASSFGPGDGGEQFF.

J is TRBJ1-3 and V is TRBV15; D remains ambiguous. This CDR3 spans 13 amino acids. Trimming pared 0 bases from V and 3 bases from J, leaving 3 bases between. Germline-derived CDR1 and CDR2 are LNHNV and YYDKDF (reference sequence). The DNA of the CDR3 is TGTGCCACCAGCAGAGAATTTGGAAACACCATATATTTT. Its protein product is CATSREFGNTIYF.

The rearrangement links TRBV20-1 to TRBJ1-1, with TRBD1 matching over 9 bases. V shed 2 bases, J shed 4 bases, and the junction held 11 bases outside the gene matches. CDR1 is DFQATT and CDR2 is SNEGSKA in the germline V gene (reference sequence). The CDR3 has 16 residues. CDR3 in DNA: TGCAGTGCTAGACAACCTACCGGGACAGGGATCACTGAAGCTTTCTTT. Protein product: CSARQPTGTGITEAFF.

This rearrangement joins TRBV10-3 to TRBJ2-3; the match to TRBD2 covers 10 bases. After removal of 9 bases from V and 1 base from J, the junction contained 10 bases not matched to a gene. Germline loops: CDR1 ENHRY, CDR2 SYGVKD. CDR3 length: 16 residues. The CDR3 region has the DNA TGTGCCATTTCGCCCCGGCTAGCGGGGGGCACAGATACGCAGTATTTT. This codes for CAISPRLAGGTDTQYF.

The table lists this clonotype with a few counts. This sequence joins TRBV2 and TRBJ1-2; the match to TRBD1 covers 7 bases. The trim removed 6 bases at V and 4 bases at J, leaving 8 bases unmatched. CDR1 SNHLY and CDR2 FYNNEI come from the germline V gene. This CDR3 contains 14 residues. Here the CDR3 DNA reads TGTGCCAGCAGCCCGGGACAGTACCTCTATGGCTACACCTTC. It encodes CASSPGQYLYGYTF. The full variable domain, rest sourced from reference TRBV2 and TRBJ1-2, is EPEVTQTPSHQVTQMGQEVILRCVPISNHLYFYWYRQILGQKVEFLVSFYNNEISEKSEIFDDQFSVERPDGSNFTLKIRSTKLEDSAMYFCASSPGQYLYGYTFGSGTRLTVV.

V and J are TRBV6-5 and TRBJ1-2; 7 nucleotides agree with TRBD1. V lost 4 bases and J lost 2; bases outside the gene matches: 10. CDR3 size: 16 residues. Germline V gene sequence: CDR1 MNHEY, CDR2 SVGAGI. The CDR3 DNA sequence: TGTGCCAGCAGTTCCTCGCGGACAGGTTTAAACTATGGCTACACCTTC. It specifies CASSSSRTGLNYGYTF.

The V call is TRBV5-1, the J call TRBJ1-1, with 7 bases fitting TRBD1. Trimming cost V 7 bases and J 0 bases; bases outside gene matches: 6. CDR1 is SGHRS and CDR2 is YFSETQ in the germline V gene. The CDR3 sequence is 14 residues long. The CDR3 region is CASRPGGMNTEAFF. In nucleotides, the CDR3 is TGCGCCAGCCGCCCAGGGGGGATGAACACTGAAGCTTTCTTT.

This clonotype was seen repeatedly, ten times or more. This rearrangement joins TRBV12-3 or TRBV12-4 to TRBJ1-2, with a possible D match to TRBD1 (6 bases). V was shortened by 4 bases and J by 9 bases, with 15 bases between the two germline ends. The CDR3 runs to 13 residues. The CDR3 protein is CASSWQGRVSYTF. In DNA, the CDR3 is TGTGCCAGCAGTTGGCAGGGGAGAGTTAGCTACACCTTC.

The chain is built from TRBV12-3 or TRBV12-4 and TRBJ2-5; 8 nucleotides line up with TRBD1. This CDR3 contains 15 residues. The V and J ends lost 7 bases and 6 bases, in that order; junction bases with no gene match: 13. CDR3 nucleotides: TGTGCCAGCACCCCGAGGGCAGGGGGCTTGAAGACCCAGTACTTC. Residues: CASTPRAGGLKTQYF.

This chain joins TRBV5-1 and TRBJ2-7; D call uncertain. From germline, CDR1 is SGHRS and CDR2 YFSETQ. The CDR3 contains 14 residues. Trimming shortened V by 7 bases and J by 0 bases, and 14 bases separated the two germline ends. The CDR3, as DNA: TGCGCCAGCCGCCCGACGGACGTCTCCTACGAGCAGTACTTC. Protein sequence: CASRPTDVSYEQYF.

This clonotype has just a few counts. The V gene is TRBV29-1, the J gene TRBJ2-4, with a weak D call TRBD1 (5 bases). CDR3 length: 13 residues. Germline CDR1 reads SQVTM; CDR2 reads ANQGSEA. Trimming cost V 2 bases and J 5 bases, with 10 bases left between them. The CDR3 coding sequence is TGCAGCGTTGAACAGGGTGGTGAAAACATTCAGTACTTC. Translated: CSVEQGGENIQYF.

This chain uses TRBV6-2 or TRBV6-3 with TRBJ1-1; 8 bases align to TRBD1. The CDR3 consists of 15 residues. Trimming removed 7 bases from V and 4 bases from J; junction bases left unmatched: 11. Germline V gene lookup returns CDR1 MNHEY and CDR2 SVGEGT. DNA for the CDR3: TGTGCCAGCAACCAGGACAGGGAAGGGGGCACTGAAGCTTTCTTT. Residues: CASNQDREGGTEAFF.

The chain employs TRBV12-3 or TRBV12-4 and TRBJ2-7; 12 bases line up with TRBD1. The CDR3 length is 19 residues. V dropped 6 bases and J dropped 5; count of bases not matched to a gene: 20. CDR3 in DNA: TGTGCCAGCAGAGCCTGGGGCCGGGACAGGGGGCAACTTTACGACGAGCAGTACTTC. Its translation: CASRAWGRDRGQLYDEQYF.

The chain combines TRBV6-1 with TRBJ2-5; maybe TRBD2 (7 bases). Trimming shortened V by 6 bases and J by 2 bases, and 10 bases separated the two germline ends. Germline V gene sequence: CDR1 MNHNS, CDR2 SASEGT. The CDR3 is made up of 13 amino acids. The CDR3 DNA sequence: TGTGCCAGCAGCGGGGGGCAACAAGAGACCCAGTACTTC. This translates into CASSGGQQETQYF.

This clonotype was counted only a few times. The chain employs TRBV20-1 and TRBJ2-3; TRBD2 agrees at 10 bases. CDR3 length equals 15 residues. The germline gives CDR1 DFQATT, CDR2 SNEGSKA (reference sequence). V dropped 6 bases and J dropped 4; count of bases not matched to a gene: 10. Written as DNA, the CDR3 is TGCAGTGCCGCTCCGGGACTAGCGCAGCCAGATACGCAGTATTTT. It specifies CSAAPGLAQPDTQYF.

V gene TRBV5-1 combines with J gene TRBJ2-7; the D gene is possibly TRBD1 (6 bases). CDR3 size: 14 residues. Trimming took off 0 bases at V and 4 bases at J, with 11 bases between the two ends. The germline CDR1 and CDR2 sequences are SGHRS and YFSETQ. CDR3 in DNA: TGCGCCAGCAGCTTGGGGGCAGGGGTGTACGAGCAGTACTTC. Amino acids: CASSLGAGVYEQYF.

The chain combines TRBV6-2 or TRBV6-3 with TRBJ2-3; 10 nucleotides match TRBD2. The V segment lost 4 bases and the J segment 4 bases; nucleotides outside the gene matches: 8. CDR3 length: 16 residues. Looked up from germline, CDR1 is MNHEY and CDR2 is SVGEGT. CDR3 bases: TGTGCCAGCAGTTTCACACTAGCGGGGAACTCAGATACGCAGTATTTT. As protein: CASSFTLAGNSDTQYF.

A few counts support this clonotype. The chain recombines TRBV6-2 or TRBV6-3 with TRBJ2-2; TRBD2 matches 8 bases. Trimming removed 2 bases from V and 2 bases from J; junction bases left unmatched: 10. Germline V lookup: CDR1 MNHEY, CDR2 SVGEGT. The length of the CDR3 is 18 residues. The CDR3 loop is CASSYRIQRGSNTGELFF. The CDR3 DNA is TGTGCCAGCAGTTACCGTATCCAGCGGGGGAGCAACACCGGGGAGCTGTTTTTT.

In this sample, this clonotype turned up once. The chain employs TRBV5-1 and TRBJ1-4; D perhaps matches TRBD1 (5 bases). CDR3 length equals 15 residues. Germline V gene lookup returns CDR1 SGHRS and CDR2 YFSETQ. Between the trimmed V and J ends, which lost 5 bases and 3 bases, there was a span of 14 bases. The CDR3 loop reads CASRKAGRANEKLFF. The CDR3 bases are TGCGCCAGCAGGAAAGCGGGACGGGCTAATGAAAAACTGTTTTTT.

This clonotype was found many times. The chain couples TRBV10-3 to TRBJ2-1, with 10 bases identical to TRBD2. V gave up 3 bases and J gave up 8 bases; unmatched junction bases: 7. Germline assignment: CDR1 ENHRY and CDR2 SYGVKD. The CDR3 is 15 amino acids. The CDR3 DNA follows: TGTGCCATCAGTGACCAAGGGACTAGCGAAGATGAGCAGTTCTTC. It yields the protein CAISDQGTSEDEQFF.

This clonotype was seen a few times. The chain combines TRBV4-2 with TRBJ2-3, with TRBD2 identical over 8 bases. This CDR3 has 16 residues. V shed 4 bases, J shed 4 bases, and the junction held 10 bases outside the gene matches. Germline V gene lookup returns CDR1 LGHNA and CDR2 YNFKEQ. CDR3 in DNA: TGTGCCAGCAGCCGCACCCCCAGCGGGGGATCAGATACGCAGTATTTT. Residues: CASSRTPSGGSDTQYF.

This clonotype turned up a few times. CDR3 loop: CAISESLSFTDTQYF. CDR3 DNA: TGTGCCATCAGTGAGTCGCTTAGTTTCACAGATACGCAGTATTTT. The chain employs TRBV10-3 and TRBJ2-3; D is unclear. V was clipped by 0 bases and J by 2 bases, with 9 bases between them. This CDR3 has 15 amino acids. The germline V gene has CDR1 ENHRY and CDR2 SYGVKD.

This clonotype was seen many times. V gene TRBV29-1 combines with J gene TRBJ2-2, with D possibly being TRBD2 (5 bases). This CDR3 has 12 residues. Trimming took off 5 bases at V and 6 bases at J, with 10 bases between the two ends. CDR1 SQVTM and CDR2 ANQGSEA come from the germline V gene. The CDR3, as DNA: TGCAGCGTTATTTCCGGGGCCGGGGAGCTGTTTTTT. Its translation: CSVISGAGELFF.